The 26 T cell receptor beta chains below all came from one sample that was sequenced in a study of pediatric ulcerative colitis. TCRdb's copy holds only in-frame clones and misses some; the assay was immunoSEQ multiplex PCR. Of over 35,000 clones in the sample, around 78% were seen once. Sequencing input: blood. The receptors were sampled from a girl under 18 with moderate ulcerative colitis.

This clone has more than one count but fewer than ten. This chain uses TRBV10-3 with TRBJ1-2; D remains ambiguous. V lost 7 bases and J 2 bases, leaving 8 bases between the germline ends. The CDR3 has 12 residues. CDR1 and CDR2 from the germline V gene are ENHRY and SYGVKD. In DNA form, the CDR3 reads TGTGCCATCACTAACGGAAACTATGGCTACACCTTC. Protein: CAITNGNYGYTF.

The CDR3 loop is CASFLPTRDYGYTF. The CDR3 DNA reads as TGTGCCAGCTTTCTCCCTACTCGGGACTATGGCTACACCTTC. The chain uses TRBV7-9 and TRBJ1-2; D is uncertain. There are 14 residues in the CDR3. The germline gives CDR1 SEHNR, CDR2 FQNEAQ (reference sequence). The V end was cut by 8 bases, the J end by 3 bases, with 16 bases between.

The rearrangement joins TRBV7-9 to TRBJ2-7; tentative D call: TRBD2 (6 bases). Trimming pared 2 bases from V and 4 bases from J, leaving 18 bases between. The CDR3 totals 16 residues. Germline V gene lookup returns CDR1 SEHNR and CDR2 FQNEAQ (reference sequence). CDR3 sequence (DNA): TGTGCCAGCAGCTTACGCCCGGAGGGCCGACAGTACGAGCAGTACTTC. Protein product: CASSLRPEGRQYEQYF.

This chain links TRBV11-2 with TRBJ1-4, with D possibly TRBD1 on 5 matching bases. The CDR3 is 16 amino acids. Germline V lookup: CDR1 SGHAT, CDR2 FQNNGV. Trimming left V 2 bases short and J 0 bases short, with 10 bases between. The CDR3 here is CASSLLGEATNEKLFF. In DNA, the CDR3 is TGTGCCAGCAGCTTATTAGGGGAAGCAACTAATGAAAAACTGTTTTTT.

This chain joins TRBV4-1 and TRBJ2-7; the D gene is possibly TRBD1 (5 bases). Trimming cost V 3 bases and J 0 bases, with 9 bases left between them. CDR1 is MGHRA, CDR2 YSYEKL, per germline. CDR3 length: 14 amino acids. CDR3 DNA: TGCGCCAGCAGCCACCAGGGCTACTCCTACGAGCAGTACTTC. This translates into CASSHQGYSYEQYF.

The chain links TRBV28 to TRBJ2-5; 10 positions agree with TRBD2. Germline CDR1 MDHEN, CDR2 SYDVKM. Unmatched junction bases numbered 11, after V lost 5 bases and J lost 2 bases. The CDR3 consists of 17 residues. The chain's CDR3 is CASSLTSGTLVQETQYF. The CDR3 DNA is TGTGCCAGCAGTCTAACTAGCGGGACATTAGTTCAAGAGACCCAGTACTTC.

V usage is TRBV5-1 and J usage is TRBJ2-7; D is uncertain. The CDR3 loop spans 14 amino acids. V was trimmed by 0 bases and J by 4 bases, leaving 11 bases between them. Germline V gene sequence: CDR1 SGHRS, CDR2 YFSETQ. The CDR3 sequence: CASSLDGYPYEQYF. The CDR3 DNA reads as TGCGCCAGCAGCTTGGACGGGTACCCTTACGAGCAGTACTTC.

This clone was counted a single time. The CDR3 nucleotides are TGTGCCAGCAGCTTAGCCCCACCACGACAGGGTCAGGACACTGAAGCTTTCTTT. It translates to CASSLAPPRQGQDTEAFF. The V and J genes are TRBV7-2 and TRBJ1-1; TRBD1 matches 7 bases. Germline V gene sequence: CDR1 SGHTA, CDR2 FQGNSA. The trim removed 0 bases at V and 3 bases at J, leaving 13 bases unmatched. The CDR3 runs 18 residues.

This sequence joins TRBV5-6 and TRBJ1-1; D gene unclear. The V gene's germline CDR1 is SGHDT and CDR2 YYEEEE. The CDR3 spans 12 residues. Deletions cut 3 bases from V and 4 bases from J, with 7 bases between. This CDR3 is CASSSGFTEAFF. The CDR3 region has the DNA TGTGCCAGCAGCTCCGGCTTCACTGAAGCTTTCTTT.

This chain links TRBV30 with TRBJ2-2; D uncertain. Between the trimmed V and J ends, which lost 7 bases and 4 bases, there was a span of 10 bases. Germline V gene data show CDR1 as GTSNPN and CDR2 as SVGIG (reference sequence). The CDR3 is 12 amino acids. CDR3 sequence: CAFTTSTGELFF. DNA for the CDR3: TGTGCCTTCACGACCAGCACCGGGGAGCTGTTTTTT.

The chain is built from TRBV19 and TRBJ2-7; D gene uncertain. The length of the CDR3 is 15 residues. V gave up 4 bases and J gave up 4 bases, with 17 bases separating them. CDR1 is LNHDA, CDR2 SQIVND, per germline (reference sequence). CDR3: CASSTSPDGLYEQYF. CDR3 bases: TGTGCCAGTAGTACATCGCCGGACGGATTATACGAGCAGTACTTC.

This clone has more than one count but fewer than ten. The V and J genes are TRBV7-2 and TRBJ1-1; possibly TRBD1 for D (5 bases). V was trimmed by 0 bases and J by 4 bases, leaving 9 bases between them. The V gene's germline CDR1 is SGHTA and CDR2 FQGNSA. The CDR3 sequence is 14 residues long. Written as DNA, the CDR3 is TGTGCCAGCAGCTTAGCGGGACTGCGCACTGAAGCTTTCTTT. Its translation: CASSLAGLRTEAFF.

V gene TRBV11-3 combines with J gene TRBJ2-3; weak D call: TRBD2 (6 bases). V was shortened by 5 bases and J by 2 bases, with 11 bases between the two germline ends. The length of the CDR3 is 14 residues. Germline CDR1 SGHNT, CDR2 YENEEA. CDR3 nucleotide sequence: TGTGCCAGCAGCCTAGGCGGGAACACAGATACGCAGTATTTT. Translated: CASSLGGNTDTQYF.

The rearrangement joins TRBV27 to TRBJ2-1; TRBD2 matches at 8 bases. CDR3 length equals 14 residues. Trimming cost V 8 bases and J 4 bases; bases outside gene matches: 7. CDR1 is MNHEY, CDR2 SMNVEV, per germline (reference sequence). The CDR3 is CASSTGLEYNEQFF. In nucleotides, the CDR3 is TGTGCCAGCTCTACGGGACTAGAGTACAATGAGCAGTTCTTC.

The gene calls are TRBV5-1 and TRBJ1-1; 7 nucleotides match TRBD1. Germline values: CDR1 SGHRS, CDR2 YFSETQ. The V and J ends lost 5 bases and 6 bases, in that order; junction bases with no gene match: 13. The CDR3 extends over 15 amino acids. CDR3 protein: CASSSMTGITSEAFF. CDR3 nucleotides: TGCGCCAGCAGTTCGATGACAGGGATAACTTCTGAAGCTTTCTTT.

The chain is built from TRBV19 and TRBJ1-3; D not resolved. CDR1 and CDR2 (germline): LNHDA, SQIVND (reference sequence). This CDR3 comprises 14 residues. V lost 5 bases and J 2 bases, leaving 10 bases between the germline ends. CDR3 loop: CASSPTAAGNTIYF. Written as DNA, the CDR3 is TGTGCCAGTAGTCCGACTGCAGCTGGAAACACCATATATTTT.

This sequence joins TRBV7-8 and TRBJ2-5; 9 bases map to TRBD1. The CDR3 sequence is 16 residues long. The V and J ends lost 1 base and 5 bases, in that order; junction bases with no gene match: 8. In germline, CDR1 is SGHVS, CDR2 FQNEAQ. The CDR3 coding sequence is TGTGCCAGCAGCTTAGACCCAGACAGGGGGTGGGAGACCCAGTACTTC. Protein product: CASSLDPDRGWETQYF.

The chain links TRBV5-4 to TRBJ2-7, with 9 bases identical to TRBD1. From germline, CDR1 is SGHNT and CDR2 YYREEE (reference sequence). Unmatched junction bases numbered 9, after V lost 4 bases and J lost 4 bases. This CDR3 contains 15 residues. In DNA form, the CDR3 reads TGTGCCAGCAGCATCAACCCCGGGACAGGGTACGAGCAGTACTTC. This encodes CASSINPGTGYEQYF.

The V gene is TRBV7-9, the J gene TRBJ2-3; 7 bases are shared with TRBD1. J gave up 2 bases and V 2 bases, and 16 bases lay outside the gene matches. The V gene's germline CDR1 is SEHNR and CDR2 FQNEAQ (reference sequence). The CDR3 is 19 residues long. The CDR3 bases are TGTGCCAGCAGCTTAATTTGGGTAGTGGACAGGAGAAACACAGATACGCAGTATTTT. Translating gives CASSLIWVVDRRNTDTQYF. Full variable domain (outside the CDR3, taken from reference TRBV7-9 and TRBJ2-3): DTGVSQNPRHKITKRGQNVTFRCDPISEHNRLYWYRQTLGQGPEFLTYFQNEAQLEKSRLLSDRFSAERPKGSFSTLEIQRTEQGDSAMYLCASSLIWVVDRRNTDTQYFGPGTRLTVL.

The chain employs TRBV9 and TRBJ2-2; D ambiguous. The V end lost 0 bases, the J end lost 0 bases, and 18 bases lay between the germline ends. Germline CDR1 and CDR2: SGDLS and YYNGEE. This CDR3 has 19 residues. This CDR3 reads CASSVVGGGDRANTGELFF. The CDR3 region has the DNA TGTGCCAGCAGCGTAGTGGGTGGTGGGGATCGCGCGAACACCGGGGAGCTGTTTTTT.

The J gene is TRBJ1-3, the V gene TRBV5-1, with D possibly matching TRBD1 (6 bases). CDR3 length equals 16 residues. V shed 3 bases and J shed 0 bases, with 13 bases lying between them. Germline V gene sequence: CDR1 SGHRS, CDR2 YFSETQ. The CDR3 reads CASSSDGGNSGNTIYF. The CDR3, as DNA: TGCGCCAGCAGCTCGGATGGGGGCAACTCTGGAAACACCATATATTTT.

The gene calls are TRBV5-1 and TRBJ2-7, with 8 bases fitting TRBD2. The CDR3 contains 16 residues. With 1 base clipped from V and 1 base from J, the junction kept 7 bases outside the gene matches. Germline V CDR1 and CDR2: SGHRS, YFSETQ. CDR3: CASSLNMASGSYEQYF. The CDR3 DNA is TGCGCCAGCAGCTTGAACATGGCTAGCGGGTCCTACGAGCAGTACTTC.

This clone appeared a single time. CDR3 sequence reads: CASNSQSLGSGRHEQFF. DNA of the CDR3: TGTGCCAGTAACTCACAGAGCCTAGGGAGCGGGCGGCATGAGCAGTTCTTC. This chain uses TRBV19 with TRBJ2-1, with D possibly TRBD2 on 6 matching bases. The CDR3 length is 17 residues. Trimming cost V 7 bases and J 8 bases, with 27 bases left between them. Germline-derived CDR1 and CDR2 are LNHDA and SQIVND (reference sequence).

This chain uses TRBV13 with TRBJ2-2, with TRBD2 identical over 10 bases. The ends lost 6 bases at V and 5 bases at J; junction bases unmatched: 15. The CDR3 is 18 residues long. Germline V gives CDR1 PRHDT, CDR2 FYEKMQ (reference sequence). CDR3 loop: CASRESRPSGSQTGELFF. Written as DNA, the CDR3 is TGTGCCAGCAGAGAGAGTAGGCCTAGCGGGAGTCAAACCGGGGAGCTGTTTTTT.

The chain couples TRBV5-1 to TRBJ1-4, with a tentative D call TRBD1 (5 bases). V gave up 4 bases and J gave up 3 bases, with 10 bases separating them. The CDR3 runs to 14 residues. CDR1 SGHRS and CDR2 YFSETQ come from the germline V gene. CDR3 nucleotide sequence: TGCGCCAGCAGCCTACGGGACCCTAATGAAAAACTGTTTTTT. This codes for CASSLRDPNEKLFF.

The rearrangement joins TRBV19 to TRBJ1-5; D is ambiguous. This CDR3 region has 15 residues. V was shortened by 5 bases and J by 5 bases, with 16 bases between the two germline ends. CDR1 is LNHDA, CDR2 SQIVND, per germline (reference sequence). The DNA for the CDR3 is TGTGCCAGTAGTGTGGGGTTGAGGCAGGATCAGCCCCAGCATTTT. It codes for CASSVGLRQDQPQHF. The variable domain in full, completed from reference TRBV19 and TRBJ1-5, reads DGGITQSPKYLFRKEGQNVTLSCEQNLNHDAMYWYRQDPGQGLRLIYYSQIVNDFQKGDIAEGYSVSREKKESFPLTVTSAQKNPTAFYLCASSVGLRQDQPQHFGDGTRLSIL.